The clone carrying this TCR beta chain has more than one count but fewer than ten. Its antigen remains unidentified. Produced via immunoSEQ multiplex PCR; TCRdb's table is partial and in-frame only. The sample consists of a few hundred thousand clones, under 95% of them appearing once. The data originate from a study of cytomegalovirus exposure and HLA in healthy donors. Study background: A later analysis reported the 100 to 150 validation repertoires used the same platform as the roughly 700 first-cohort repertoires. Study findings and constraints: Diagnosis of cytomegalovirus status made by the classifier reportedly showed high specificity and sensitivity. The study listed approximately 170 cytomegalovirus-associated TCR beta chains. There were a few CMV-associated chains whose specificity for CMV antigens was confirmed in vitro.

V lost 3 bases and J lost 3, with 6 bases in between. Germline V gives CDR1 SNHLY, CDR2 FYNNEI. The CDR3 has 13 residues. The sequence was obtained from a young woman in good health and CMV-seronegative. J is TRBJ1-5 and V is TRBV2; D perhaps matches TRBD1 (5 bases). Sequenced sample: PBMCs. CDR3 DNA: TGTGCCAGCAGTGAGACAGTCAATCAGCCCCAGCATTTT. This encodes CASSETVNQPQHF.